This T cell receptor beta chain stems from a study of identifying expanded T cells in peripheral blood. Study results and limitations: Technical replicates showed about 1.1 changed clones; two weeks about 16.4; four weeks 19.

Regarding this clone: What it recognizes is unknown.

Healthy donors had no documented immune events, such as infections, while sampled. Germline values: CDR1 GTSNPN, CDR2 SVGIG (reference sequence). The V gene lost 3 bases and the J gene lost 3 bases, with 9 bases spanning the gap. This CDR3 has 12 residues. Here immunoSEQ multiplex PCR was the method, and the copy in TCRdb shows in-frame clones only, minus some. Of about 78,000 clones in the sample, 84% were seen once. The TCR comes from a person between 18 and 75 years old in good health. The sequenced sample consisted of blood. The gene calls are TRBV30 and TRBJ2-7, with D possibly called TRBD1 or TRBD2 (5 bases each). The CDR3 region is CAWREGYYEQYF. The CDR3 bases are TGTGCCTGGAGAGAGGGGTACTACGAGCAGTACTTC.